One TCR beta chain is described in this entry. CDR3 length equals 14 residues. Germline-derived CDR1 and CDR2 are KGHSH and LQKENI. V was shortened by 0 bases and J by 5 bases, with 10 bases between the two germline ends. This entry comes from a study of cytomegalovirus exposure and HLA in healthy donors. PCR involved 60 Vbeta and 13 Jbeta primers. Method: immunoSEQ multiplex PCR; TCRdb's copy keeps in-frame clones and lacks some. The sample has under 200,000 clones; 70% to 80% are singletons. The sequenced material came from PBMCs. The TCR sequence derives from a man under 40 in good health and CMV-seropositive. The chain links TRBV18 to TRBJ2-5; D is uncertain. The CDR3 DNA reads as TGTGCCAGCTCACCACCTGGTACGAGGGAGACCCAGTACTTC. Encoded protein: CASSPPGTRETQYF.